Here is one TCR beta chain with its context. Its cognate antigen is unknown. The CDR3 sequence is 16 residues long. The germline V and J ends were trimmed by 4 bases and 5 bases, with 20 bases remaining between them. Germline assignment: CDR1 SGHTA and CDR2 FQGNSA. The entry originates in a study of cytomegalovirus exposure and HLA in healthy donors. The wider study: Unique TCR beta sequences numbering fewer than 130 million came from 190 million or so T cells in an earlier analysis.

Findings and limits, study-wide: The listing of roughly 160 TCR beta chains classed them as cytomegalovirus-associated. A few CMV-associated chains were confirmed in vitro to be specific for CMV antigens.

13 Jbeta primers and 60 Vbeta primers were used for the PCR. Profiled with immunoSEQ multiplex PCR; TCRdb holds only in-frame clones, not every one. Of under 100,000 clones in the sample, 81% were seen once. The sample consisted of PBMCs. The chain has TRBV7-2 and TRBJ2-5, with D possibly TRBD2 on 6 matching bases. The TCR comes from a woman aged 70 to 79 in good health and CMV-seropositive. CDR3 protein: CASSSKPGLLGETQYF. The CDR3 DNA reads TGTGCCAGCAGCTCTAAGCCGGGACTTTTAGGGGAGACCCAGTACTTC.